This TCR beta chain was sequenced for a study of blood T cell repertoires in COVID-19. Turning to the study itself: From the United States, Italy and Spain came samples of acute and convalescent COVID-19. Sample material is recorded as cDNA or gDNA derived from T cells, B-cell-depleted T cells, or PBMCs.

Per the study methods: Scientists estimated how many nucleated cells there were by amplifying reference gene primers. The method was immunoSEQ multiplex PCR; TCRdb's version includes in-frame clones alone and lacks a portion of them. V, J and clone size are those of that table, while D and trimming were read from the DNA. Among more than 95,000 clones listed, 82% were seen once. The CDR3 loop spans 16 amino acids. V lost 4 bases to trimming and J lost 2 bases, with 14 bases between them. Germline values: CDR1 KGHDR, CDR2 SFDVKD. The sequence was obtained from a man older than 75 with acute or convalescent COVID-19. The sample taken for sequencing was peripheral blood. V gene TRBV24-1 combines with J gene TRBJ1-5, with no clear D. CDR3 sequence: CATSDSGRGGNQPQHF. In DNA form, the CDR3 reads TGTGCCACCAGTGACTCTGGTCGGGGAGGCAATCAGCCCCAGCATTTT.